These T cell receptor beta chains were read from a single sample in a study of blood T cell repertoires in COVID-19. Measured with immunoSEQ multiplex PCR; TCRdb has only the in-frame clones, and not every one. The table shows around 300,000 clones, with 89% occurring only once. The material sequenced was peripheral blood. Every receptor here comes from a woman aged 35 to 49 who had recovered from COVID-19. Both conserved end residues are trimmed from each CDR3. D genes are given only for firm matches.

v_gene,j_gene,d_gene,CDR3aa
TRBV5-1,TRBJ2-7,TRBD2,ASSLPSGSSYEQY
TRBV25-1,TRBJ2-1,-,ASTSLQYNEQF
TRBV27,TRBJ2-1,TRBD2,ASSPRVAGVVNEQF
TRBV19,TRBJ2-3,TRBD2,ASSPGLAGGPGDTQY
TRBV11-2,TRBJ2-7,TRBD1,ASSLNRGQGEQY
TRBV6-1,TRBJ2-3,TRBD2,ASSEGAGRLDTQY
TRBV27,TRBJ2-2,TRBD1,ASSPPGQGRTGELF
TRBV11-3,TRBJ2-7,-,ASSPGY
TRBV7-2,TRBJ1-2,-,ASSLGHLYGYT
TRBV11-3,TRBJ2-7,TRBD1,ASKPTGSSYEQY
TRBV9,TRBJ1-1,-,ASSVGGSTEAF
TRBV2,TRBJ2-4,-,ASSGGRGNIQY
TRBV28,TRBJ2-1,TRBD2,ASSPPGTNYNEQF
TRBV27,TRBJ2-1,TRBD2,ATGTSGSGEQF
TRBV19,TRBJ2-7,TRBD2,ASTSVAGVDGEQY
TRBV29-1,TRBJ2-3,-,SVGRETDTQY
TRBV28,TRBJ1-6,-,ASTGLDNSPLH
TRBV2,TRBJ1-4,TRBD1,ASTPGQGREKLF
TRBV19,TRBJ2-1,-,ASSHTGEQF